This T cell receptor beta chain was identified in a study of control samples from healthy donors and cancer patients. The repertoire was sequenced with immunoSEQ multiplex PCR; TCRdb's copy has only in-frame clones and lacks some. Of about 150,000 clones listed, 93% were seen once; the top ten hold about 2.4%. This CDR3 comprises 15 residues. CDR1 ENHRY and CDR2 SYGVKD come from the germline V gene. Trimming cost V 6 bases and J 5 bases; bases outside gene matches: 9. The clonotype was recovered from a man in his fifties or sixties in good health. This chain links TRBV10-3 with TRBJ2-5, with 10 nucleotides matching TRBD1. The specimen was blood. This chain's CDR3 is CAIRSGTGDLETQYF. CDR3 sequence (DNA): TGTGCCATCAGATCCGGGACAGGGGATCTTGAGACCCAGTACTTC.